These 32 T cell receptor beta chains share one sample of origin, sequenced in a study of Ad26.COV2.S vaccination and SARS-CoV-2 variants. Here immunoSEQ multiplex PCR was the method, and the copy in TCRdb shows in-frame clones only, minus some. The profile shows 400,000 to 450,000 clones, 75% to 95% of them singletons. Treatment described: around 19 received Ad26.COV2.S at low or high dose, single or two shots; several received placebo; per-sample allocation not given. Samples were taken on day 63 after the first vaccine or placebo injection. The specimen was peripheral blood, collected in a trial of Ad26.COV2.S vaccine versus placebo. These receptors were obtained from a person between 18 and 60 years old who received the Ad26.COV2.S COVID-19 vaccine or a placebo.

V usage is TRBV21-1 and J usage is TRBJ1-3. TRBV21-1 is a documented pseudogene. This CDR3 contains 15 residues. CDR3 coding DNA: TGTGCCAGCAGCAAAGTAAGGGGACCTGGAAACACCATATATTTT. Translation: CASSKVRGPGNTIYF.

V gene TRBV2 combines with J gene TRBJ1-5, with TRBD1 matching over 11 bases. CDR3 length: 18 amino acids. Looked up from germline, CDR1 is SNHLY and CDR2 is FYNNEI. Trimming took 6 bases from V and 5 from J; bases not matched to a gene: 15. The CDR3 DNA reads as TGTGCCAGCAGGGGGAATGAGGGGACAGGGGGAGATTATCAGCCCCAGCATTTT. Residues: CASRGNEGTGGDYQPQHF.

This rearrangement joins TRBV28 to TRBJ1-2; tentatively, D is TRBD1 (6 bases). V was trimmed by 5 bases and J by 3 bases, leaving 19 bases between them. The CDR3 is 16 residues long. Germline CDR1 MDHEN, CDR2 SYDVKM. The CDR3 bases are TGTGCCAGCAGTCGCTCTACCCTGGACAGCTACTATGGCTACACCTTC. Translating gives CASSRSTLDSYYGYTF.

A single count supports this clone. V gene TRBV7-8 combines with J gene TRBJ1-3, with no clear D. The CDR3 is 15 amino acids. Looked up from germline, CDR1 is SGHVS and CDR2 is FQNEAQ. Trimming pared 5 bases from V and 1 base from J, leaving 12 bases between. The CDR3 is CASSPGRGSGNTIYF. In DNA, the CDR3 is TGTGCCAGCAGCCCTGGACGAGGATCTGGAAACACCATATATTTT.

This clone has a single count. V usage is TRBV6-5 and J usage is TRBJ2-7, with 10 nucleotides matching TRBD2. Trimming removed 0 bases from V and 1 base from J; junction bases left unmatched: 3. CDR3 length: 16 amino acids. CDR1 and CDR2 from the germline V gene are MNHEY and SVGAGI. CDR3 coding DNA: TGTGCCAGCAGTTACTCCGGGACTAGCGTGTCCTACGAGCAGTACTTC. As protein: CASSYSGTSVSYEQYF.

The V call is TRBV7-2, the J call TRBJ2-3; tentatively, D is TRBD1 (5 bases). Germline lookup yields CDR1 SGHTA and CDR2 FQGNSA. Trimming pared 1 base from V and 5 bases from J, leaving 13 bases between. This CDR3 spans 15 amino acids. The CDR3 DNA sequence: TGTGCCAGCAGCTTAGGTCCCAGGGTTGGAGATACGCAGTATTTT. As protein: CASSLGPRVGDTQYF.

This clone was detected once. The chain carries TRBV30 and TRBJ1-5; the match to TRBD1 covers 7 bases. The CDR3 sequence is 15 residues long. V lost 8 bases, J lost 0 bases, and 10 bases stayed unmatched. Germline V lookup: CDR1 GTSNPN, CDR2 SVGIG (reference sequence). The CDR3 sequence: CAGPRTGNSNQPQHF. The CDR3 DNA sequence: TGTGCCGGTCCGAGGACAGGTAATAGCAATCAGCCCCAGCATTTT. The entire variable domain, with the rest obtained from reference TRBV30 and TRBJ1-5, is as follows: SQTIHQWPATLVQPVGSPLSLECTVEGTSNPNLYWYRQAAGRGLQLLFYSVGIGQISSEVPQNLSASRPQDRQFILSSKKLLLSDSGFYLCAGPRTGNSNQPQHFGDGTRLSIL.

J is TRBJ2-2 and V is TRBV6-5, with 7 bases that match TRBD2. Looked up from germline, CDR1 is MNHEY and CDR2 is SVGAGI. Trimming took 8 bases from V and 2 from J; bases not matched to a gene: 2. This CDR3 is built from 13 residues. CDR3 DNA sequence: TGTGCCAGCGGGACTACTAACACCGGGGAGCTGTTTTTT. Encoded protein: CASGTTNTGELFF.

The CDR3 DNA follows: TGCGCCAGCAGCCAAGATCCGCAGGTGGGGGCCGGCTACAATGAGCAGTTCTTC. It translates to CASSQDPQVGAGYNEQFF. The chain combines TRBV4-3 with TRBJ2-1; weak D call: TRBD1 (6 bases). Germline V gene lookup returns CDR1 LGHNA and CDR2 YSLEER. The CDR3 has 18 residues. Deletions cut 0 bases from V and 3 bases from J, with 18 bases between.

This chain links TRBV5-1 with TRBJ2-6; D may be TRBD1 (6 bases). The V end lost 3 bases, the J end lost 1 base, and 14 bases lay between the germline ends. Germline CDR1 is SGHRS and CDR2 is YFSETQ. This CDR3 region has 17 residues. The CDR3 sequence is CASSYLTGSSGANVLTF. CDR3 coding DNA: TGCGCCAGCAGCTACTTGACAGGAAGTTCTGGGGCCAACGTCCTGACTTTC.

V usage is TRBV10-3 and J usage is TRBJ2-6, with D unresolved. CDR1 is ENHRY, CDR2 SYGVKD, per germline. V was cut by 3 bases and J by 16 bases, with 13 bases left in between. This CDR3 is 12 amino acids long. The CDR3 is CAISDYEELLTF. DNA of the CDR3: TGTGCCATCAGTGATTACGAAGAGCTGCTGACTTTC.

This rearrangement joins TRBV19 to TRBJ2-4; no clear D gene. The V and J ends lost 3 bases and 4 bases respectively, with 7 bases between them. This CDR3 comprises 13 residues. CDR1 is LNHDA and CDR2 is SQIVND in the germline V gene (reference sequence). For the CDR3, the DNA is TGTGCCAGTAGTATGGCGGTGAAAAACATTCAGTACTTC. Amino acids: CASSMAVKNIQYF.

This clone was observed once. The chain employs TRBV7-2 and TRBJ2-1; possibly TRBD2 for D (6 bases). Germline lookup yields CDR1 SGHTA and CDR2 FQGNSA. V lost 3 bases to trimming and J lost 3 bases, with 12 bases between them. CDR3 length equals 15 residues. The CDR3 region has the DNA TGTGCCAGCAGCTTTCTGGGGGGAGACTACAATGAGCAGTTCTTC. This sequence encodes CASSFLGGDYNEQFF.

The J gene is TRBJ2-1, the V gene TRBV9, with TRBD2 identical over 8 bases. From germline, CDR1 is SGDLS and CDR2 YYNGEE. The CDR3 extends over 16 amino acids. V gave up 0 bases and J gave up 8 bases; unmatched junction bases: 10. CDR3 nucleotides: TGTGCCAGCAGCGTAGGCATCGGGAGGGGGATTGATGAGCAGTTCTTC. It specifies CASSVGIGRGIDEQFF. The full variable domain, its missing parts supplied by reference TRBV9 and TRBJ2-1, is DSGVTQTPKHLITATGQRVTLRCSPRSGDLSVYWYQQSLDQGLQFLIQYYNGEERAKGNILERFSAQQFPDLHSELNLSSLELGDSALYFCASSVGIGRGIDEQFFGPGTRLTVL.

The chain is built from TRBV5-1 and TRBJ1-3; 7 bases fit TRBD1. With V trimmed by 4 bases and J by 0 bases, 7 bases remained unmatched. The CDR3 contains 16 residues. Germline assignment: CDR1 SGHRS and CDR2 YFSETQ. CDR3: CASSAPTGTSGNTIYF. The CDR3 bases are TGCGCCAGCAGCGCCCCGACAGGGACCTCTGGAAACACCATATATTTT.

The rearrangement links TRBV9 to TRBJ1-1, with a tentative D call TRBD1 (6 bases). The V end lost 3 bases, the J end lost 6 bases, and 21 bases lay between the germline ends. The CDR3 loop spans 16 amino acids. Germline V gives CDR1 SGDLS, CDR2 YYNGEE. In DNA, the CDR3 is TGTGCCAGCAGCGCGCCCCCCGGGGGGGCTAGCGCTGAAGCTTTCTTT. This sequence encodes CASSAPPGGASAEAFF.

The chain is built from TRBV6-5 and TRBJ2-7; TRBD1 matches 9 bases. Germline V gives CDR1 MNHEY, CDR2 SVGAGI. V lost 5 bases to trimming and J lost 8 bases; unmatched junction nucleotides: 7. This CDR3 is built from 13 residues. The chain's CDR3 is CASSQQDRGKQYF. The CDR3 DNA sequence: TGTGCCAGCAGTCAGCAGGACAGGGGAAAGCAGTACTTC.

The chain is built from TRBV9 and TRBJ1-4; TRBD1 matches at 7 bases. This CDR3 comprises 14 residues. Trimming at V came to 4 bases and at J to 8 bases, leaving 8 bases not matched to a gene. The germline V gene has CDR1 SGDLS and CDR2 YYNGEE. Here the CDR3 DNA reads TGTGCCAGCAGCAGAGGGGGCGCCGGGGAAAAACTGTTTTTT. Translating gives CASSRGGAGEKLFF.

V usage is TRBV4-3 and J usage is TRBJ2-1; D is unresolved. The CDR3 has 15 amino acids. The germline V gene encodes CDR1 LGHNA and CDR2 YSLEER. The V gene lost 0 bases and the J gene lost 4 bases, with 10 bases spanning the gap. This CDR3 reads CASSQDATSYNEQFF. DNA of the CDR3: TGCGCCAGCAGCCAAGATGCTACTTCATACAATGAGCAGTTCTTC.

The CDR3 spells CASSVFGRAGSGNTIYF. Written as DNA, the CDR3 is TGTGCCAGCAGCGTCTTCGGACGGGCTGGCTCTGGAAACACCATATATTTT. The rearrangement links TRBV9 to TRBJ1-3; D ambiguous. CDR3 length: 17 residues. The germline V gene has CDR1 SGDLS and CDR2 YYNGEE. V was shortened by 2 bases and J by 0 bases, with 15 bases between the two germline ends.

This rearrangement joins TRBV28 to TRBJ1-3, with D possibly TRBD1 on 5 matching bases. Germline CDR1 is MDHEN and CDR2 is SYDVKM. This CDR3 spans 16 amino acids. The V end was cut by 3 bases, the J end by 0 bases, with 12 bases between. Here the CDR3 DNA reads TGTGCCAGCAGTTTTGGGACGGGGAGCTCTGGAAACACCATATATTTT. This gives the protein CASSFGTGSSGNTIYF. The full variable domain, completed using reference TRBV28 and TRBJ1-3, is DVKVTQSSRYLVKRTGEKVFLECVQDMDHENMFWYRQDPGLGLRLIYFSYDVKMKEKGDIPEGYSVSREKKERFSLILESASTNQTSMYLCASSFGTGSSGNTIYFGEGSWLTVV.

The rearrangement uses TRBV6-5 and TRBJ1-4; D is possibly TRBD1 (5 bases). This CDR3 is 14 amino acids long. CDR1 MNHEY and CDR2 SVGAGI come from the germline V gene. Between the trimmed V and J ends, which lost 6 bases and 8 bases, there was a span of 16 bases. Here the CDR3 reads CASRLPGLGEKLFF. CDR3 DNA: TGTGCCAGCAGATTACCGGGACTTGGAGAAAAACTGTTTTTT.

The genes are TRBV3-1 (or the pseudogene TRBV3-2) and TRBJ2-5; 13 nucleotides match TRBD2. The germline gives CDR1 LGHDT, CDR2 YNNKEL (reference sequence). The CDR3 contains 18 residues. Trimming removed 3 bases from V and 1 base from J; junction bases left unmatched: 8. The CDR3 is CASSQVLAGGLLQETQYF. As DNA, the CDR3 is TGTGCCAGCAGCCAGGTACTAGCGGGAGGGCTCCTCCAAGAGACCCAGTACTTC.

The chain is built from TRBV7-6 and TRBJ2-5; 7 bases match TRBD2. The CDR3 has 18 amino acids. Unmatched junction bases numbered 13, after V lost 1 base and J lost 2 bases. Germline values: CDR1 SGHVS, CDR2 FNYEAQ. The CDR3 loop is CASSLVRLAASGQETQYF. CDR3 nucleotide sequence: TGTGCCAGCAGCTTAGTAAGACTGGCGGCTAGCGGACAAGAGACCCAGTACTTC. Complete variable domain (other parts from reference TRBV7-6 and TRBJ2-5): GAGVSQSPRYKVTKRGQDVALRCDPISGHVSLYWYRQALGQGPEFLTYFNYEAQQDKSGLPNDRFSAERPEGSISTLTIQRTEQRDSAMYRCASSLVRLAASGQETQYFGPGTRLLVL.

J is TRBJ1-1 and V is TRBV24-1; D call uncertain. V lost 9 bases to trimming and J lost 1 base, with 11 bases between them. Germline loops: CDR1 KGHDR, CDR2 SFDVKD. CDR3 length equals 13 residues. Here the CDR3 DNA reads TGTGCCACCGTGGTCAGGAGGAACACTGAAGCTTTCTTT. This gives the protein CATVVRRNTEAFF.

This chain uses TRBV5-1 with TRBJ2-3; 7 bases align to TRBD1. The length of the CDR3 is 15 residues. V gave up 4 bases and J gave up 2 bases; unmatched junction bases: 7. The germline V gene encodes CDR1 SGHRS and CDR2 YFSETQ. The CDR3 here is CASSANRGITDTQYF. The CDR3 DNA follows: TGCGCCAGCAGCGCCAACAGGGGAATCACAGATACGCAGTATTTT.

This rearrangement joins TRBV6-2 or TRBV6-3 to TRBJ2-5, with 14 nucleotides matching TRBD2. CDR1 and CDR2 from the germline V gene are MNHEY and SVGEGT. The CDR3 has 17 residues. Germline trimming cut 5 bases from V and 4 bases from J; bases unmatched to any gene: 9. The chain's CDR3 is CASSGTPGLAGAETQYF. DNA for the CDR3: TGTGCCAGCAGTGGAACCCCGGGACTAGCGGGAGCAGAGACCCAGTACTTC.

In this sample, this clone turned up once. V gene TRBV7-2 combines with J gene TRBJ1-5; TRBD1 is a possible D gene (5 bases). CDR3 length equals 14 residues. CDR1 and CDR2 from the germline V gene are SGHTA and FQGNSA. V gave up 1 base and J gave up 3 bases, with 7 bases separating them. In DNA, the CDR3 is TGTGCCAGCAGCTTAGGGGGGACCAATCAGCCCCAGCATTTT. Amino acid sequence: CASSLGGTNQPQHF.

The chain employs TRBV28 and TRBJ1-4, with a tentative D call TRBD1 (6 bases). Germline CDR1 is MDHEN and CDR2 is SYDVKM. V was cut by 6 bases and J by 5 bases, with 16 bases left in between. The CDR3 is made up of 15 amino acids. CDR3 nucleotide sequence: TGTGCCAGCAGCCATGAAGGACAGCTGAATGAAAAACTGTTTTTT. It translates to CASSHEGQLNEKLFF.

V is TRBV14 and J is TRBJ1-2; D is unresolved. The CDR3 has 15 residues. Trimming left V 0 bases short and J 0 bases short, with 8 bases between. In germline, CDR1 is SGHDN, CDR2 FVKESK. CDR3 protein: CASSQEWGANYGYTF. CDR3 DNA sequence: TGTGCCAGCAGCCAAGAATGGGGAGCTAACTATGGCTACACCTTC.

The chain carries TRBV7-9 and TRBJ1-4, with 10 bases fitting TRBD1. The CDR3 is 16 residues long. V shed 1 base, J shed 11 bases, and the junction held 10 bases outside the gene matches. Germline-derived CDR1 and CDR2 are SEHNR and FQNEAQ (reference sequence). The CDR3 coding sequence is TGTGCCAGCAGCTTAGTAACGACAGGGGGCATGACGAAACTGTTTTTT. Residues: CASSLVTTGGMTKLFF.

The genes are TRBV19 and TRBJ2-1, with D unresolved. This CDR3 spans 17 amino acids. Germline loops: CDR1 LNHDA, CDR2 SQIVND (reference sequence). The germline V and J ends were trimmed by 3 bases and 7 bases, with 22 bases remaining between them. The DNA for the CDR3 is TGTGCCAGTAGTATCTCGGCAAAAACTGTTGAGATAAATGAGCAGTTCTTC. Translated: CASSISAKTVEINEQFF.